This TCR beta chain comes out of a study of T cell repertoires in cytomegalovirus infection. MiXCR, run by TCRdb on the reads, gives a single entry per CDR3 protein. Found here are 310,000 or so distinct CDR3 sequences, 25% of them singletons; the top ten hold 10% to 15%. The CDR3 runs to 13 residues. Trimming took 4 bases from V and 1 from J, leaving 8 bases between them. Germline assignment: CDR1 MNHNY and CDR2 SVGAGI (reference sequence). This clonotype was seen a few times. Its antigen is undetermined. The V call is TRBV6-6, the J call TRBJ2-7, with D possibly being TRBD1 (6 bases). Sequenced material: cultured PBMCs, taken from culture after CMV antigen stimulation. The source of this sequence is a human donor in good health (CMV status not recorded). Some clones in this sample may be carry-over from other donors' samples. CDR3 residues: CASSSGQSYEQYV. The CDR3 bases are TGTGCCAGCAGTTCGGGACAATCCTACGAGCAGTACGTC.